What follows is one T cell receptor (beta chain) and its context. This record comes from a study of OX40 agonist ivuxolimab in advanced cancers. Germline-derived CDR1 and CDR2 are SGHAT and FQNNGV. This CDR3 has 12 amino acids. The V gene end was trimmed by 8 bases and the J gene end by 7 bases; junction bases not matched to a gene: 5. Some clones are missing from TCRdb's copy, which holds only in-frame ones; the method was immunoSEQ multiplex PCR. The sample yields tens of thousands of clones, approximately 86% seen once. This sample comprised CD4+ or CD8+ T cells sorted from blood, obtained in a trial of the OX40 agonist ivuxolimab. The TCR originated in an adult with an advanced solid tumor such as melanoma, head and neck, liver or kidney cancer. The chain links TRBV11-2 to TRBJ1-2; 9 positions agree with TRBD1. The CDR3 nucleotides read TGTGCCAGCGGGACAGGGAAGTTTGGCTACACCTTC. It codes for CASGTGKFGYTF.